This record concerns one TCR beta chain sequence. Its antigen is unidentified. This sample was taken from a study of metastatic and nonmetastatic thyroid tumors. The overall study: Where malignant and benign thyroid patients were concerned, repertoires were compared across blood and tumor or nodule tissue.

Treatment of any kind had been given to no patient before thyroid surgery. Original analysis: CDR3 was compared across clinicopathological groups, and the resulting differences were used to build a distant-metastasis classifier for papillary thyroid cancer. TCRdb reanalyzed the PCR reads with MiXCR. Here the V and J calls rest on TCRdb's processing, not on the authors' analysis. The sample shows 60,000 to 85,000 clones, around 18% of them seen only once. The length of the CDR3 is 15 residues. Trimming took 6 bases from V and 7 from J, leaving 22 bases between them. Per the germline V gene, CDR1 is DFQATT and CDR2 is SNEGSKA (reference sequence). Broader study findings: The reported finding was significantly higher TCR beta diversity in malignant thyroid tumors relative to benign nodules, in blood and tumor.

The sequenced sample consisted of blood. The receptor was isolated from a female donor with papillary thyroid cancer or a benign thyroid nodule (not recorded which). Some clones in this sample may be carry-over from other donors' samples. This chain joins TRBV20-1 and TRBJ2-1; D is possibly TRBD2 (5 bases). CDR3 bases: TGCAGTGCAACCATTAGCGCCCTCGACGAGAATGAGCAGTTCTTC. Its translation: CSATISALDENEQFF.